The rows below give T cell receptor beta chains drawn from one sample of a study of T cells after yellow fever vaccination. Via MiXCR, TCRdb re-called the 5' RACE reads, giving one row per CDR3 protein. This sample has approximately 90,000 distinct CDR3 sequences, with 13% found just once. Material: CD8+ T cells not binding an NS4B(214-222) dextramer, sorted from PBMCs, obtained approximately 20 days after the first yellow fever vaccination. Every receptor here comes from a man aged 18 to 30 who received the YFV17D yellow fever vaccine. CDR3s leave out the opening cysteine and the closing phenylalanine or tryptophan. D genes are given only for firm matches.

cdr3_length v_call d_call cdr3_aa
12 TRBV6-5 TRBD1 ASSWGQGPYEQY
9 TRBV5-4 . ASSADYEQY
15 TRBV4-1 . ASSQDLRVRSLEKLF
13 TRBV7-9 . ASSPQGPTYNEQF
10 TRBV5-1 . ASSLTEGELY
14 TRBV5-1 . ASTTLGDKVYNEQF
16 TRBV24-1 TRBD1 ATSDFRGDRGHNQPQH
14 TRBV24-1 . ATSRSVGAVTGELF
15 TRBV6-1 . ASSPTTGTAYSYEQY
11 TRBV2 . ASSSGAYNEQF
13 TRBV6-1 TRBD2 ASSELAGGPETQY
14 TRBV7-9 TRBD1 ASSLSRDRGDTEAF
10 TRBV19 . ASSFSSDEAF
15 TRBV5-1 TRBD2 ASSLVASGRQYNEQF
11 TRBV20-1 . SASLGTQETQY
16 TRBV7-2 . ASSLAGFSRQLYNEQF
13 TRBV14 . ASSQDGAGWTEAF
13 TRBV7-3 TRBD1 ASSSTGGSTDTQY
10 TRBV6-2/TRBV6-3 . ASTNKNYGYT
12 TRBV20-1 . SASPRELDEKLF